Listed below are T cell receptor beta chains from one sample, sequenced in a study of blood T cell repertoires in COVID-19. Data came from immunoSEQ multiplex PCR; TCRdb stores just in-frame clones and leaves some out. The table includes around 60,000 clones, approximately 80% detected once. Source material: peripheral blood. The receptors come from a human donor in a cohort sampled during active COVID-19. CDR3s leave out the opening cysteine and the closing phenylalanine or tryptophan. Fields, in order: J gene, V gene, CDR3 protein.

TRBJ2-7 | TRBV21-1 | ASSKVDRDYEQY
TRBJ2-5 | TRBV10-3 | AISEGDRGFQETQY
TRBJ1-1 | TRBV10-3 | AVGQQNTEAF
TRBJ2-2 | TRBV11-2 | ASSQIRGSTNTGELF
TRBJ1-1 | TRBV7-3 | ASSSGRDTEAF
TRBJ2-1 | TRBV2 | ASSEIASGSDEQF
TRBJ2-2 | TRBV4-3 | ASSQASGTGNTGELF
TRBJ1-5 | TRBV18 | ASSPPGGLNQPQH
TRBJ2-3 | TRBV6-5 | ASSNPGQGTDTQY
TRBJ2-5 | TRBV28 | ASKKRAGTQY
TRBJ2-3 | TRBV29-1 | SVEEGGDTQY
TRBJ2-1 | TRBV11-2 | ASSLFRGEQF
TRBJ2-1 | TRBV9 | ASSLGQGTYNEQF
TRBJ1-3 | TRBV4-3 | ASSQTLGGENTIY
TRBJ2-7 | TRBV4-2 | ASSQDDTGTYEQY
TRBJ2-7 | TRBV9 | ASSPKERERAYEQY
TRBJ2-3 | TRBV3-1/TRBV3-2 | ASSQSPGGLSQY
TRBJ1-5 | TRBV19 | ASTKTGSQPQH
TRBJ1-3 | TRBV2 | ASSDTGSSGNTIY
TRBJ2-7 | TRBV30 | ACSPGLPPYEQY
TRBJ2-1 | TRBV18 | ASSPTGGLAYNEQF
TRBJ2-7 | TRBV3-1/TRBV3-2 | ASSQDRWEVPYEQY
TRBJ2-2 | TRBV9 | ASSARSGGAGTGELF
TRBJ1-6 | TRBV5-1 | ASSWESSYNSPLH
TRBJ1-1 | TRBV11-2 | ASSPVNTEAF
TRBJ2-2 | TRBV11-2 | ASSTGPNTGELF
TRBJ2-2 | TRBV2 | AIQHGGNTGELF
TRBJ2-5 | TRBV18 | ASSSASGSVRTQY
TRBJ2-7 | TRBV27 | ASSLRGSLYEQY
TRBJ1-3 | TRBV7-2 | ASSFLSSSGNTIY
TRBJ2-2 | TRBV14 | ASSQDISAGDHRGAV
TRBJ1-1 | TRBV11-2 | ASSSRTGRTEAF
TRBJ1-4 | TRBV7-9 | ASSVTGVNEKLF
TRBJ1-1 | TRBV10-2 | ASSSRTEAF
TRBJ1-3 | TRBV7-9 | ASSWTGAGNTIY
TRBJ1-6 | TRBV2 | ATQGWVNSPLH
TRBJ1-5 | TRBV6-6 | ASRPGDQPQH
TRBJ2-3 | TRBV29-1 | SADPGLARPDTQY
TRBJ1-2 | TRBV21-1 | ASSNIVPQGGYT
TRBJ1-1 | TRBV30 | ASRRGQGNTEAF
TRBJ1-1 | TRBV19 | ASRRSEAF
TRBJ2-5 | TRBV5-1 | ASSLARGEETQY
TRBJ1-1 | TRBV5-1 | ASSGGTAMNTEAF
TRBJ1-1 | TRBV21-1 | ASSIRQGKAEAF
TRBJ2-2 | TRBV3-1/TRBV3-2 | ASSRGTSGANTGELF
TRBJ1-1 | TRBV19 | ASSLFLGGTEAF
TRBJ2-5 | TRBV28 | ASSLPHPAGDVETQY
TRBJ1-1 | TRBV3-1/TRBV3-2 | ASSPMDRGNTEAF
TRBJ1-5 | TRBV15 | ATSREQGYQPQH
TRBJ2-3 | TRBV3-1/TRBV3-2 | ASSQDPRADTQY
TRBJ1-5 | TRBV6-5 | ASRLQGSNQPQH